This T cell receptor (beta chain) stems from a study of T cell responses to AZD1222 COVID-19 vaccine. Sequenced by immunoSEQ multiplex PCR; TCRdb stores in-frame clones only, minus some. The sample lists 90,000 to 150,000 clones, over 85% occurring once. The length of the CDR3 is 13 residues. Trimming removed 1 base from V and 8 bases from J, with 11 bases in between. CDR1 and CDR2 (germline): SEHNR, FQNEAQ (reference sequence). The input for sequencing was peripheral blood, taken on day 0 of AZD1222 vaccination. This receptor was obtained from an adult in good health. The chain joins TRBV7-9 to TRBJ1-2; D not resolved. Here the CDR3 reads CASSLETDLGYTF. CDR3 coding DNA: TGTGCCAGCAGCTTAGAGACCGACTTGGGCTACACCTTC. The variable domain in full, with the rest retrieved from reference TRBV7-9 and TRBJ1-2, is DTGVSQNPRHKITKRGQNVTFRCDPISEHNRLYWYRQTLGQGPEFLTYFQNEAQLEKSRLLSDRFSAERPKGSFSTLEIQRTEQGDSAMYLCASSLETDLGYTFGSGTRLTVV.